The entry below gives a single T cell receptor beta chain sequence along with its context. Its matching antigen is unknown. Produced via immunoSEQ multiplex PCR; TCRdb's table is partial and in-frame only. Of about 56,000 clones listed, 92% are singletons. These data originate in a study of CD4 T cells in relation to SARS-CoV-2 and coronaviruses. Study-wide background: The HLA restriction of the shared crossreactive spike epitopes was mapped.

General observations from the study: About 65% of donors had memory CD4+ clonotypes crossrecognizing SARS-CoV-2 and common cold coronavirus spike. Pre-pandemic and post-infection samples never came from the same donor. Crossreactive clones expanded significantly less to SARS-CoV-2 than monoreactive clones.

This TCR was sampled from an adult with COVID-19. Source material: naive CD4+ T cells from PBMCs. Specified subset: naive CD4+ T cells isolated by negative enrichment.

The DNA of the CDR3 is TGTGCCAGCAGCCGGGACAGGGTGTCACCCCTCCACTTT. Its protein product is CASSRDRVSPLHF. The chain has TRBV3-1 (or the pseudogene TRBV3-2) and TRBJ1-6, with 9 bases matching TRBD1. Germline V lookup: CDR1 LGHDT, CDR2 YNNKEL (reference sequence). The junction had 2 bases not matched to a gene; V was cut back by 4 bases and J by 10 bases. This CDR3 spans 13 amino acids.